This TCR beta chain was observed in a study of identical twins. In its sample, this clonotype was seen a few times. Antigen unknown. The V and J ends lost 3 bases and 4 bases, in that order; junction bases with no gene match: 9. Germline-derived CDR1 and CDR2 are MGHRA and YSYEKL. The CDR3 runs to 16 residues. Whole-study findings and limits: Beta out-of-frame sequences displayed a weaker excess of sharing between twins. Partial confounding of zero-insertion analyses by invariant MAIT and iNKT cells was possible.

TCRdb analysed the 5' RACE reads with MiXCR anew, one entry per CDR3 protein. This sample has around 960,000 distinct CDR3 sequences, with roughly an eighth found just once. These data also featured in a second study, about yellow fever vaccine responses in identical twins.

The sample taken for sequencing was PBMCs. The chain has TRBV4-1 and TRBJ2-1, with 7 bases lining up with TRBD1. The receptor's source is a woman between 18 and 29 years old in good health. In DNA form, the CDR3 reads TGCGCCAGCAGCCAGAGACGGGACAGCTATTACAATGAGCAGTTCTTC. It codes for CASSQRRDSYYNEQFF.